This T cell receptor beta chain was captured in a study of blood T cell repertoires in COVID-19. Produced via immunoSEQ multiplex PCR; TCRdb's table is partial and in-frame only. The sample includes 85,000 or so clones, around 81% of them seen just once. Sequencing was performed on peripheral blood. The TCR comes from a man aged 80 or over with acute or convalescent COVID-19.

The CDR3 sequence: CSASQSNQPQHF. The CDR3 nucleotides read TGCAGTGCTAGTCAAAGCAATCAGCCCCAGCATTTT. The V call is TRBV20-1, the J call TRBJ1-5; the D is unclear. V was pared by 3 bases and J by 1 base, with 4 bases between. Germline lookup yields CDR1 DFQATT and CDR2 SNEGSKA (reference sequence). This CDR3 has 12 residues.